This T cell receptor beta chain was found in a study of T cells in tumors after PD-1 blockade. Background on the study: Prior checkpoint blockade, systemic immunosuppressant use, or anti-cancer therapy within 4 weeks excluded patients. Some patients also took daily vismodegib 150 mg during anti-PD-1 treatment. Treatment was either pembrolizumab 200 mg every 3 weeks or cemiplimab 350 mg every 2 weeks. Overall study results and limits: About 41% of tumor TCR clonotypes were also found in blood.

This CDR3 has 13 amino acids. Between the trimmed V and J ends, which lost 5 bases and 0 bases, there was a span of 6 bases. The germline CDR1 and CDR2 sequences are MNHEY and SVGAGI. Only one count was recorded for this clone. Its antigen remains unidentified. Some clones are missing from TCRdb's copy, which holds only in-frame ones; the method was immunoSEQ multiplex PCR. The table shows approximately 45,000 clones, with 70% to 85% occurring only once. The receptor was isolated from a human donor with advanced basal cell or squamous cell carcinoma (not recorded which). Sequenced material: PBMCs, taken before anti-PD-1 therapy. The chain links TRBV6-5 to TRBJ2-3; D remains unclear. The CDR3 loop is CASSPISTDTQYF. The CDR3 coding sequence is TGTGCCAGCAGTCCTATAAGCACAGATACGCAGTATTTT.